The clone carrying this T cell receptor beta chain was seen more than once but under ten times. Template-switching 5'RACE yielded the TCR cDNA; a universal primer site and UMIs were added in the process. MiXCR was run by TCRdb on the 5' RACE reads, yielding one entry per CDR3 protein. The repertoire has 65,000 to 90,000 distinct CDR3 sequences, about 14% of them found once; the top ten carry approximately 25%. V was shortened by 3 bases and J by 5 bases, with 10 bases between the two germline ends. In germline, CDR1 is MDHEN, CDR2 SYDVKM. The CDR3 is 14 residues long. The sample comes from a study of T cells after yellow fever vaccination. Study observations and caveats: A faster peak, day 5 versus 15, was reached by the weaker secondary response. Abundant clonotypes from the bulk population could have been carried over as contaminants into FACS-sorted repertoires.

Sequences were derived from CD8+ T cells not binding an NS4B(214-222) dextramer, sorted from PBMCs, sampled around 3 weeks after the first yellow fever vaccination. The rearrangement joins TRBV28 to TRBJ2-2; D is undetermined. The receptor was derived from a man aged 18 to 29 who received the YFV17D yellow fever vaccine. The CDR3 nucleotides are TGTGCCAGCAGTTTGGCCCGGTTTACCGGGGAGCTGTTTTTT. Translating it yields CASSLARFTGELFF.